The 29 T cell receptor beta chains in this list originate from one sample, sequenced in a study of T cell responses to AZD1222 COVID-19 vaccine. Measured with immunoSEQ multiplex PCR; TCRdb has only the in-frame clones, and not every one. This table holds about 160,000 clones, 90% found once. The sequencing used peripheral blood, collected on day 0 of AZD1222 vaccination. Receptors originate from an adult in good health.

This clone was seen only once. The CDR3 bases are TGTGCCAGCTCGCTTCAACCCCCTGGACGGGTCGAGGCCACTGAAGCTTTCTTT. Protein sequence: CASSLQPPGRVEATEAFF. The chain joins TRBV18 to TRBJ1-1; D call uncertain. Looked up from germline, CDR1 is KGHSH and CDR2 is LQKENI. There are 18 residues in the CDR3. The V and J ends lost 6 bases and 4 bases respectively, with 27 bases between them.

CDR3 DNA: TGCGCCAGCAGCTTAGGCAGAGCTTATAACTATGGCTACACCTTC. This encodes CASSLGRAYNYGYTF. This rearrangement joins TRBV5-1 to TRBJ1-2; D is undetermined. With 2 bases removed from V and 1 base from J, the gap between germline ends came to 12 bases. The germline CDR1 and CDR2 sequences are SGHRS and YFSETQ. The CDR3 loop spans 15 amino acids.

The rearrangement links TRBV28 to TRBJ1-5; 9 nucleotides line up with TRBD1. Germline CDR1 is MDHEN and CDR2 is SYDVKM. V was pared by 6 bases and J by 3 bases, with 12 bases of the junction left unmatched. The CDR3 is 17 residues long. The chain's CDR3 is CASSQLYRGPYNQPQHF. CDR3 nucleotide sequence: TGTGCCAGCAGCCAACTATACAGGGGGCCGTACAATCAGCCCCAGCATTTT. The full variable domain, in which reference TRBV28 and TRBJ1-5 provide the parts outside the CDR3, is DVKVTQSSRYLVKRTGEKVFLECVQDMDHENMFWYRQDPGLGLRLIYFSYDVKMKEKGDIPEGYSVSREKKERFSLILESASTNQTSMYLCASSQLYRGPYNQPQHFGDGTRLSIL.

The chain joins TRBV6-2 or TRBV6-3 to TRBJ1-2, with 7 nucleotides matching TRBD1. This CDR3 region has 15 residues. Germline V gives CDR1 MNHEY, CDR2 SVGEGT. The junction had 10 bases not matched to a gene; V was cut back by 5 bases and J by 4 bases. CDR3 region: CASSPNRGEGYGYTF. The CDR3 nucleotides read TGTGCCAGCAGTCCAAACAGGGGAGAAGGCTATGGCTACACCTTC.

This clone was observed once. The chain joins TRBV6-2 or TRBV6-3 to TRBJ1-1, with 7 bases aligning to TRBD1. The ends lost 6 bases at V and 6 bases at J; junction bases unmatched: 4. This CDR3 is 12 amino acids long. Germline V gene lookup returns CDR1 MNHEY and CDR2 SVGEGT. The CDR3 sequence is CASSRQGPEAFF. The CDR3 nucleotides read TGTGCCAGCAGCCGACAGGGCCCTGAAGCTTTCTTT.

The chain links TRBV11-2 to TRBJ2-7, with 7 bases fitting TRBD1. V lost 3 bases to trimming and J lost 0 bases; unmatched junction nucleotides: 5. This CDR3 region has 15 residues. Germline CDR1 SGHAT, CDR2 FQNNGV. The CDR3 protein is CASSLGQFLSYEQYF. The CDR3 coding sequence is TGTGCCAGCAGCTTGGGACAGTTCCTCTCCTACGAGCAGTACTTC.

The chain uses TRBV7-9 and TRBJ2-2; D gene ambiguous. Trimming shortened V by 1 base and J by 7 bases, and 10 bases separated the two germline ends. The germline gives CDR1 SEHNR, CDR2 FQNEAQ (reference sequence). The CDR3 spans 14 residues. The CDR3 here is CASSLVLIGGELFF. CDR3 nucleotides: TGTGCCAGCAGCTTAGTCCTAATAGGCGGGGAGCTGTTTTTT. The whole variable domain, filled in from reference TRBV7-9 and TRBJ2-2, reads DTGVSQNPRHKITKRGQNVTFRCDPISEHNRLYWYRQTLGQGPEFLTYFQNEAQLEKSRLLSDRFSAERPKGSFSTLEIQRTEQGDSAMYLCASSLVLIGGELFFGEGSRLTVL.

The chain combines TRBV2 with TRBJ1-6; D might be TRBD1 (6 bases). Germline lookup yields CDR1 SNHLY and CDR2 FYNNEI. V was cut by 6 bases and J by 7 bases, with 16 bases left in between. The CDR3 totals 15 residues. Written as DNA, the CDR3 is TGTGCCAGCAGAGATTTCGGGACATCAAATTCACCCCTCCACTTT. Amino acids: CASRDFGTSNSPLHF.

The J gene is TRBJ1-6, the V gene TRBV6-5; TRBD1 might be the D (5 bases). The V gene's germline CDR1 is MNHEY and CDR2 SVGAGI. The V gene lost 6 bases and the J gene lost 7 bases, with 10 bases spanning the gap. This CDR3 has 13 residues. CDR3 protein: CASRGTFNSPLHF. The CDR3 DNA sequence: TGTGCCAGCAGGGGGACTTTCAATTCACCCCTCCACTTT.

CDR3 residues: CASRPGTVINSPLHF. The DNA for the CDR3 is TGTGCCAGCAGGCCCGGGACAGTTATTAATTCACCCCTCCACTTT. J is TRBJ1-6 and V is TRBV28; the match to TRBD1 covers 7 bases. Trimming removed 6 bases from V and 6 bases from J; junction bases left unmatched: 8. The CDR3 consists of 15 residues. The germline V gene has CDR1 MDHEN and CDR2 SYDVKM. The full variable domain, rest sourced from reference TRBV28 and TRBJ1-6, is DVKVTQSSRYLVKRTGEKVFLECVQDMDHENMFWYRQDPGLGLRLIYFSYDVKMKEKGDIPEGYSVSREKKERFSLILESASTNQTSMYLCASRPGTVINSPLHFGNGTRLTVT.

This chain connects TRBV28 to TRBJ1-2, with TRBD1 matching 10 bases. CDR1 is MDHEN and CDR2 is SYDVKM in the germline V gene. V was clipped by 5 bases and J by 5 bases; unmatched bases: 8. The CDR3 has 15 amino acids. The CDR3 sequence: CASSALGQGVYGYTF. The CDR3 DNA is TGTGCCAGCAGTGCACTAGGACAGGGGGTGTATGGCTACACCTTC.

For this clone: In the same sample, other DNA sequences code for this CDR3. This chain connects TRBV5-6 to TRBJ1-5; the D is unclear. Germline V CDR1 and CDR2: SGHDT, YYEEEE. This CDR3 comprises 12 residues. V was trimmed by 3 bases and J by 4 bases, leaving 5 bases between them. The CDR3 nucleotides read TGTGCCAGCAGCTGGGGTAATCAGCCCCAGCATTTT. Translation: CASSWGNQPQHF. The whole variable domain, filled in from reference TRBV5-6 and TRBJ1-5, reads DAGVTQSPTHLIKTRGQQVTLRCSPKSGHDTVSWYQQALGQGPQFIFQYYEEEERQRGNFPDRFSGHQFPNYSSELNVNALLLGDSALYLCASSWGNQPQHFGDGTRLSIL.

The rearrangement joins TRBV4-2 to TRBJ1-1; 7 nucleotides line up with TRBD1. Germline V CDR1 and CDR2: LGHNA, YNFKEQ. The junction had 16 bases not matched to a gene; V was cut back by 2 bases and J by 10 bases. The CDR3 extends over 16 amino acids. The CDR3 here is CASSQSEMTGITRAFF. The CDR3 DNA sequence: TGTGCCAGCAGCCAATCCGAAATGACAGGGATTACCAGAGCTTTCTTT.

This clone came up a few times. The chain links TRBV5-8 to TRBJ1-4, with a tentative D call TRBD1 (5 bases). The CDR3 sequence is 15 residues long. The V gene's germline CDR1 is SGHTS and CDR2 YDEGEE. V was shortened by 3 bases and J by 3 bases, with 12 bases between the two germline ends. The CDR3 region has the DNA TGTGCCAGCAGCTCAGCAGGGCAATCTAATGAAAAACTGTTTTTT. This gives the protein CASSSAGQSNEKLFF. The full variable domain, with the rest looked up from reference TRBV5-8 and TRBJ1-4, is EAGVTQSPTHLIKTRGQQATLRCSPISGHTSVYWYQQALGLGLQFLLWYDEGEERNRGNFPPRFSGRQFPNYSSELNVNALELEDSALYLCASSSAGQSNEKLFFGSGTQLSVL.

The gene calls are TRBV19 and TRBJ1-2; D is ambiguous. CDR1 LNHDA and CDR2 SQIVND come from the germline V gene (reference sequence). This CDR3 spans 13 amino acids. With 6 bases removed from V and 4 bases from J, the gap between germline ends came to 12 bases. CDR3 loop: CASSPRRIYGYTF. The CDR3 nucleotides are TGTGCCAGTAGCCCAAGACGGATCTATGGCTACACCTTC.

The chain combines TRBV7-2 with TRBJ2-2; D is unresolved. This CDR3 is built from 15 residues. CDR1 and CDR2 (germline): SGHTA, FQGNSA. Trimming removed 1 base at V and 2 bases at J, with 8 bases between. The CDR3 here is CASSLVRSNTGELFF. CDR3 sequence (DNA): TGTGCCAGCAGCTTAGTGCGCAGCAACACCGGGGAGCTGTTTTTT.

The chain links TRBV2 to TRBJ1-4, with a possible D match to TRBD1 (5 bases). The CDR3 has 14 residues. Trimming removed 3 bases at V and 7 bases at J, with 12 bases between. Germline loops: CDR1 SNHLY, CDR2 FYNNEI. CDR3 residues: CASSDRGIAEKLFF. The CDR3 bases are TGTGCCAGCAGTGATAGGGGCATAGCTGAAAAACTGTTTTTT. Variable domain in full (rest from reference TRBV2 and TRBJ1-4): EPEVTQTPSHQVTQMGQEVILRCVPISNHLYFYWYRQILGQKVEFLVSFYNNEISEKSEIFDDQFSVERPDGSNFTLKIRSTKLEDSAMYFCASSDRGIAEKLFFGSGTQLSVL.

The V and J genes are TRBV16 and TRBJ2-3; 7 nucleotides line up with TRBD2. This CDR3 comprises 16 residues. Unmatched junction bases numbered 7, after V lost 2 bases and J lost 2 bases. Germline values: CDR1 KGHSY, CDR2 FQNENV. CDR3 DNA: TGTGCCAGCAGCCAAACGGGACTACCAACCACAGATACGCAGTATTTT. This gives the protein CASSQTGLPTTDTQYF.

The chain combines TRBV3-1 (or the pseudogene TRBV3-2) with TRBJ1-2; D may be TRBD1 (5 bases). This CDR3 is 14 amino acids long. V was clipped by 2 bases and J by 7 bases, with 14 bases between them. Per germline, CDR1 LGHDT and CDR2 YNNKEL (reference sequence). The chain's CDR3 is CASSQNSGAAGYTF. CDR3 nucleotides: TGTGCCAGCAGCCAAAATAGCGGGGCCGCTGGCTACACCTTC.

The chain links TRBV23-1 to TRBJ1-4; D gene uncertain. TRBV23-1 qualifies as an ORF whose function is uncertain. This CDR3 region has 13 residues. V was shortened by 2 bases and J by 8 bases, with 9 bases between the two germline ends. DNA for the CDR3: TGCGCCAGCAGTCAACCCCCTCGGGAAAAACTGTTTTTT. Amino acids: CASSQPPREKLFF.

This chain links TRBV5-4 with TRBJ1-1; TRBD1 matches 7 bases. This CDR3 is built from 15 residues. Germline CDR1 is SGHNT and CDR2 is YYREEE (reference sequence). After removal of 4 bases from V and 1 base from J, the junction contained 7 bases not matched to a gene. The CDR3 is CASSPKGTANTEAFF. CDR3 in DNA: TGTGCCAGCAGCCCCAAAGGGACAGCGAACACTGAAGCTTTCTTT.

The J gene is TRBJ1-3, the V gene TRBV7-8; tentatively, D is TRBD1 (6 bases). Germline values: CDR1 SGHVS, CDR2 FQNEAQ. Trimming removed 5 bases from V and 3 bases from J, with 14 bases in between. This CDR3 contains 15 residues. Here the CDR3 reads CASSATGPSGNTIYF. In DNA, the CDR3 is TGTGCCAGCAGCGCTACAGGGCCCAGTGGAAACACCATATATTTT.

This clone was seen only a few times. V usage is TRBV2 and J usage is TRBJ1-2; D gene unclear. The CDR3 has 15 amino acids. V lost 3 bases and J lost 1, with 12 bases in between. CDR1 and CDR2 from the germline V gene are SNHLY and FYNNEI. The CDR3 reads CASSERRNLNYGYTF. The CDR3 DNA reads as TGTGCCAGCAGTGAGCGTCGGAACCTTAACTATGGCTACACCTTC.

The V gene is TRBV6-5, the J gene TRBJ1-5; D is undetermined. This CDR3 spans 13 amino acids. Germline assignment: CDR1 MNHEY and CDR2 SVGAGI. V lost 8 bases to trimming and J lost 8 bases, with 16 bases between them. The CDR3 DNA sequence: TGTGCCAGCGCGGGTCAAGTAATTGAGCCCCAGCATTTT. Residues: CASAGQVIEPQHF.

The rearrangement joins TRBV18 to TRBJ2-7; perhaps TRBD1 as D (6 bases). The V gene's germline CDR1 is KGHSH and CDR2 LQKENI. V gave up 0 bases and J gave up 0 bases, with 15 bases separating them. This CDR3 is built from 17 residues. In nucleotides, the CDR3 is TGTGCCAGCTCACCACCCCCCTCTAGGGGGTACTCCTACGAGCAGTACTTC. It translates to CASSPPPSRGYSYEQYF.

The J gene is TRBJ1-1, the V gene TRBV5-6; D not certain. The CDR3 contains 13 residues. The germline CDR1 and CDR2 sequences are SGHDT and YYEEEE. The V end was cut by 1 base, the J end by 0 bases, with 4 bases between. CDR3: CASSLTVNTEAFF. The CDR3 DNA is TGTGCCAGCAGCTTGACGGTGAACACTGAAGCTTTCTTT.

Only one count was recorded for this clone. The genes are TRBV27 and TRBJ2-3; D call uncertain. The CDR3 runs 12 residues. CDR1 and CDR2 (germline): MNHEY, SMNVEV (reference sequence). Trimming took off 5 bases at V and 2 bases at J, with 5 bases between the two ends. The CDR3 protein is CASSSYTDTQYF. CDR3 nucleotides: TGTGCCAGCAGTAGTTACACAGATACGCAGTATTTT.

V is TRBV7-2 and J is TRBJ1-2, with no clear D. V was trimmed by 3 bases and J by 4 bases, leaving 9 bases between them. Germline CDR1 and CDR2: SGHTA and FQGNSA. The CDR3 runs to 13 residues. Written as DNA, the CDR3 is TGTGCCAGCAGCTTTGACGGGATCTATGGCTACACCTTC. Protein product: CASSFDGIYGYTF.

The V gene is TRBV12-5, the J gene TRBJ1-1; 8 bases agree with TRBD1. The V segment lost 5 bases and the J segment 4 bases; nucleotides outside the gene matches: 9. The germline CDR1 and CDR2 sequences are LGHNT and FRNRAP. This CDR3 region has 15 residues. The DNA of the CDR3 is TGTGCTAGTGGTGCCACGACAGGGGCGACCACTGAAGCTTTCTTT. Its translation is CASGATTGATTEAFF.